The clone carrying this T cell receptor beta chain was counted between two and nine times. The data originate from a study of blood T cell repertoires in COVID-19. Study context: Italy, Spain and the United States were the sources of the convalescent and acute COVID-19 samples. PBMCs, B-cell-depleted T cells, or T cells provided the cDNA or gDNA that made up the material.

CDR1 MNHEY and CDR2 SVGAGI come from the germline V gene. V dropped 5 bases and J dropped 4 bases, with 17 bases sitting between them. This CDR3 spans 15 amino acids. The assay was immunoSEQ multiplex PCR, and TCRdb's table has in-frame clones only and misses some. Of about 140,000 clones in the sample, roughly 80% were seen once. The clonotype was recovered from a woman aged 45-65 years with active or convalescent COVID-19. The sequenced material came from peripheral blood. The V gene is TRBV6-5, the J gene TRBJ1-2, with a tentative D call TRBD1 (5 bases). The CDR3 coding sequence is TGTGCCAGCAGTACAGGCCCCGGGAGCCTCTATGGCTACACCTTC. It codes for CASSTGPGSLYGYTF.